These T cell receptor beta chains were read from a single sample in a study of blood T cell repertoires in COVID-19. Repertoires were generated with immunoSEQ multiplex PCR, while TCRdb's copy carries only in-frame clones and drops some. This sample has some 70,000 clones, with over 70% found just once. Sequences were obtained from peripheral blood. The receptors were gathered from a man between 60 and 75 years old with acute or convalescent COVID-19. CDR3s include the opening cysteine and the closing phenylalanine or tryptophan.

v_gene: TRBV7-2
CDR3aa: CASSFGGKGDEQFF

v_gene: TRBV5-1
CDR3aa: CASSHPDRRETQYF

v_gene: TRBV19
CDR3aa: CASSQAGSPLHF

v_gene: TRBV5-1
CDR3aa: CASSLKDRGGADTQYF

v_gene: TRBV6-5
CDR3aa: CASGGFRDGNEKLFF

v_gene: TRBV27
CDR3aa: CASGRREGRETQYF

v_gene: TRBV7-3
CDR3aa: CASSLYGNSGGTEAFF

v_gene: TRBV10-2
CDR3aa: CASSEDFGDIRSPLHF

v_gene: TRBV29-1
CDR3aa: CSVVEQGRRAGELFF

v_gene: TRBV20-1
CDR3aa: CSASWGGRGGTDTQYF

v_gene: TRBV5-4
CDR3aa: CASSLGGAETQYF

v_gene: TRBV6-1
CDR3aa: CASSEGDGGNEQFF

v_gene: TRBV5-1
CDR3aa: CASSLVGGGETQYF

v_gene: TRBV2
CDR3aa: CASWGEAENEKLFF

v_gene: TRBV11-2
CDR3aa: CASSSDRSGELFF

v_gene: TRBV7-3
CDR3aa: CASSLILGGTEAFF

v_gene: TRBV6-5
CDR3aa: CAGGSQGASYNEQFF

v_gene: TRBV2
CDR3aa: CASSEQGVYAGYTF

v_gene: TRBV21-1
CDR3aa: CASSKSRSGCSYNEQFF

v_gene: TRBV27
CDR3aa: CASSFKGDLSSGNTIYF

v_gene: TRBV7-3
CDR3aa: CASSLGLTNTGELFF

v_gene: TRBV19
CDR3aa: CASSIQGAMNTEAFF

v_gene: TRBV5-8
CDR3aa: CASSLWSGAGANVLTF

v_gene: TRBV28
CDR3aa: CASRPLAGFGDTQYF

v_gene: TRBV4-2
CDR3aa: CASSLTGGGSADTQYF

v_gene: TRBV6-6
CDR3aa: CASSPGDTDTQYF

v_gene: TRBV5-1
CDR3aa: CASSLGGGDQETQYF

v_gene: TRBV5-4
CDR3aa: CASSADRGTDTQYF

v_gene: TRBV6-5
CDR3aa: CASISGGQQFF

v_gene: TRBV21-1
CDR3aa: CASSVFQGAANEKLFF

v_gene: TRBV7-3
CDR3aa: CASSLRAGRTEAFF

v_gene: TRBV4-1
CDR3aa: CASSQERQGANTGELFF

v_gene: TRBV27
CDR3aa: CASRPAGGLTGNQPQHF

v_gene: TRBV9
CDR3aa: CASSLSGAQETQYF

v_gene: TRBV3-1/TRBV3-2
CDR3aa: CASSLKPGQNTEAFF

v_gene: TRBV6-1
CDR3aa: CASSEWGRSQETQYF

v_gene: TRBV5-5
CDR3aa: CASSLRGNEKLFF

v_gene: TRBV11-1
CDR3aa: CASSLQHGGNTIYF

v_gene: TRBV30
CDR3aa: CAWKGGGEKLFF

v_gene: TRBV28
CDR3aa: CATTTTGKDAEKLFF

v_gene: TRBV25-1
CDR3aa: CASSAAQGSEQYF

v_gene: TRBV7-8
CDR3aa: CASSHGRSMHEQYF

v_gene: TRBV4-1
CDR3aa: CASSQPETGNTEAFF

v_gene: TRBV4-1
CDR3aa: CASSQDGLAGVNEQFF

v_gene: TRBV3-1/TRBV3-2
CDR3aa: CASSQAGLGYEQYF

v_gene: TRBV3-1/TRBV3-2
CDR3aa: CASSQEAGGSGNTIYF

v_gene: TRBV18
CDR3aa: CASSPSGTSGYTQYF

v_gene: TRBV7-3
CDR3aa: CASSPQAGELFF

v_gene: TRBV7-3
CDR3aa: CASSFDRGWTEAFF

v_gene: TRBV10-1
CDR3aa: CASSESWTGGYTF

v_gene: TRBV7-8
CDR3aa: CASSSSGTNYEQYF

v_gene: TRBV10-2
CDR3aa: CASSKTGELNTEAFF

v_gene: TRBV6-5
CDR3aa: CASSSPIDSGMQYF

v_gene: TRBV18
CDR3aa: CASSPQGLAGTGELFF

v_gene: TRBV27
CDR3aa: CASSLSGGEYEQYF

v_gene: TRBV29-1
CDR3aa: CSVSTARNTQYF

v_gene: TRBV11-3
CDR3aa: CASSFRGGSDEQFF

v_gene: TRBV7-9
CDR3aa: CASSLTLGGGKLFF

v_gene: TRBV28
CDR3aa: CASIPTGTPNTEAFF

v_gene: TRBV7-3
CDR3aa: CASSLNLMGGEQYF